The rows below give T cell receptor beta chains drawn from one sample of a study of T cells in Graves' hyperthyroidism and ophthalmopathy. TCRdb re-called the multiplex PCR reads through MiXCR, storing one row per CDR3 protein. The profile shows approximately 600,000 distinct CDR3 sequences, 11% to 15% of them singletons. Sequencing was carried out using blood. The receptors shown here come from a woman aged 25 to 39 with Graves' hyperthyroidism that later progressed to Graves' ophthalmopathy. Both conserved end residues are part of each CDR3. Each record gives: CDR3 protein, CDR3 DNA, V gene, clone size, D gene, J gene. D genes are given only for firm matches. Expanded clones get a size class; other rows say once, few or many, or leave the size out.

cdr3_aa: CAMGRSEYGKLFF
cdr3_nt: TGTGCCATGGGGAGATCGGAGTATGGAAAACTGTTTTTT
v_call: TRBV28
clone_size: many
d_call: NA
j_call: TRBJ1-4

cdr3_aa: CASTPTGLAGINEQFF
cdr3_nt: TGCGCCAGCACCCCAACCGGACTAGCGGGAATCAATGAGCAGTTCTTC
v_call: TRBV5-1
clone_size: many
d_call: TRBD2
j_call: TRBJ2-1

cdr3_aa: CASSLFNPTEAFF
cdr3_nt: TGTGCCAGCAGCTTATTCAATCCCACTGAAGCTTTCTTT
v_call: TRBV13
clone_size: few
d_call: NA
j_call: TRBJ1-1

cdr3_aa: CASSYGGAEKYGYTF
cdr3_nt: TGTGCCAGCAGTTACGGGGGAGCGGAAAAATATGGCTACACCTTC
v_call: TRBV6-2/TRBV6-3
clone_size: NA
d_call: NA
j_call: TRBJ1-2

cdr3_aa: CSARDYRMNTEAFF
cdr3_nt: TGCAGTGCTAGAGATTACAGGATGAACACTGAAGCTTTCTTT
v_call: TRBV20-1
clone_size: many
d_call: NA
j_call: TRBJ1-1

cdr3_aa: CARAGDAYNEQFF
cdr3_nt: TGTGCTCGAGCGGGAGACGCCTACAATGAGCAGTTCTTC
v_call: TRBV30
clone_size: few
d_call: TRBD2
j_call: TRBJ2-1

cdr3_aa: CASSVSGGDTGELFF
cdr3_nt: TGTGCCAGCAGCGTCTCAGGGGGGGACACCGGGGAGCTGTTTTTT
v_call: TRBV9
clone_size: many
d_call: NA
j_call: TRBJ2-2

cdr3_aa: CASSALAASTDTQYF
cdr3_nt: TGTGCCAGCAGCGCACTAGCGGCCAGCACAGATACGCAGTATTTT
v_call: TRBV6-1
clone_size: NA
d_call: TRBD2
j_call: TRBJ2-3

cdr3_aa: CASSAAGISYEQYF
cdr3_nt: TGTGCCAGCAGCGCAGCCGGAATCTCCTACGAGCAGTACTTC
v_call: TRBV7-9
clone_size: many
d_call: NA
j_call: TRBJ2-7

cdr3_aa: CASRGQGSTGELFF
cdr3_nt: TGTGCCAGCAGGGGACAGGGTAGCACCGGGGAGCTGTTTTTT
v_call: TRBV12-3/TRBV12-4
clone_size: many
d_call: TRBD1
j_call: TRBJ2-2

cdr3_aa: CASSYSNTGGVNEQYF
cdr3_nt: TGTGCCAGCAGTTACTCGAATACAGGGGGGGTAAACGAGCAGTACTTC
v_call: TRBV6-5
clone_size: few
d_call: NA
j_call: TRBJ2-7

cdr3_aa: CASSYLPRDRAFSGNTIYF
cdr3_nt: TGTGCCAGCAGTTACTTGCCCCGGGACAGGGCTTTCTCTGGAAACACCATATATTTT
v_call: TRBV6-5
clone_size: few
d_call: TRBD1
j_call: TRBJ1-3

cdr3_aa: CSASPGGGNTIYF
cdr3_nt: TGCAGTGCTAGCCCCGGGGGGGGAAACACCATATATTTT
v_call: TRBV20-1
clone_size: NA
d_call: NA
j_call: TRBJ1-3

cdr3_aa: CASSSNRGWRRREQYF
cdr3_nt: TGCGCCAGCAGCTCGAACAGGGGGTGGAGGAGACGTGAGCAGTACTTC
v_call: TRBV5-1
clone_size: few
d_call: TRBD1
j_call: TRBJ2-7

cdr3_aa: CASSGDRDRAKNTEAFF
cdr3_nt: TGCGCCAGCAGCGGGGACCGGGACAGGGCAAAGAACACTGAAGCTTTCTTT
v_call: TRBV5-1
clone_size: NA
d_call: TRBD1
j_call: TRBJ1-1

cdr3_aa: CASSLEGKDYGYTF
cdr3_nt: TGTGCCAGCAGCTTAGAGGGGAAAGACTATGGCTACACCTTC
v_call: TRBV7-9
clone_size: NA
d_call: NA
j_call: TRBJ1-2

cdr3_aa: CASSYLTDTQYF
cdr3_nt: TGTGCCAGCAGCTATCTCACAGATACGCAGTATTTT
v_call: TRBV7-9
clone_size: many
d_call: NA
j_call: TRBJ2-3

cdr3_aa: CASSEGDLRGAEQFF
cdr3_nt: TGTGCCAGCTCAGAGGGGGATTTGAGGGGTGCGGAGCAGTTCTTC
v_call: TRBV18
clone_size: few
d_call: NA
j_call: TRBJ2-1

cdr3_aa: CASSPLLRTSGRMQNYEQYF
cdr3_nt: TGCGCCAGCAGCCCCTTACTCCGGACTAGCGGGAGGATGCAGAATTACGAGCAGTACTTC
v_call: TRBV4-1
clone_size: NA
d_call: TRBD2
j_call: TRBJ2-7

cdr3_aa: CASIISPTGGGPEAFF
cdr3_nt: TGTGCCAGCATCATTTCCCCGACAGGGGGAGGGCCTGAAGCTTTCTTT
v_call: TRBV12-3/TRBV12-4
clone_size: NA
d_call: TRBD1
j_call: TRBJ1-1

cdr3_aa: CASSLGQGADGNGYTF
cdr3_nt: TGCGCCAGCAGCTTGGGGCAGGGGGCTGACGGGAATGGCTACACCTTC
v_call: TRBV5-1
clone_size: many
d_call: TRBD1
j_call: TRBJ1-2

cdr3_aa: CASRSQGGGNQPQHF
cdr3_nt: TGTGCCAGCAGATCACAGGGGGGAGGCAATCAGCCCCAGCATTTT
v_call: TRBV12-3/TRBV12-4
clone_size: once
d_call: TRBD1
j_call: TRBJ1-5

cdr3_aa: CASSQDQGQIYTGELFF
cdr3_nt: TGCGCCAGCAGCCAAGATCAGGGACAGATTTACACCGGGGAGCTGTTTTTT
v_call: TRBV4-3
clone_size: few
d_call: TRBD1
j_call: TRBJ2-2

cdr3_aa: CASSLVATNTGELFF
cdr3_nt: TGTGCCAGCAGCTTAGTGGCAACGAACACCGGGGAGCTGTTTTTT
v_call: TRBV7-2
clone_size: many
d_call: NA
j_call: TRBJ2-2

cdr3_aa: CASRSTSAISYEQYF
cdr3_nt: TGTGCCAGCAGATCGACTAGCGCTATCTCCTACGAGCAGTACTTC
v_call: TRBV28
clone_size: many
d_call: TRBD2
j_call: TRBJ2-7

cdr3_aa: CASSTPGGPTYGYTF
cdr3_nt: TGTGCCAGCAGCACCCCCGGGGGGCCGACTTATGGCTACACCTTC
v_call: TRBV12-3/TRBV12-4
clone_size: many
d_call: NA
j_call: TRBJ1-2

cdr3_aa: CASSFRTSGTGELFF
cdr3_nt: TGTGCCAGCAGCTTCAGAACTAGCGGCACCGGGGAGCTGTTTTTT
v_call: TRBV7-8
clone_size: NA
d_call: TRBD2
j_call: TRBJ2-2

cdr3_aa: CASSSVVPGTGDYGYTF
cdr3_nt: TGCGCCAGCAGCTCAGTAGTACCCGGGACAGGGGACTATGGCTACACCTTC
v_call: TRBV5-1
clone_size: many
d_call: TRBD1
j_call: TRBJ1-2

cdr3_aa: CASSQQTGSSYNSPLHF
cdr3_nt: TGTGCCAGCAGCCAGCAGACAGGGAGCTCCTATAATTCACCCCTCCACTTT
v_call: TRBV13
clone_size: few
d_call: TRBD1
j_call: TRBJ1-6

cdr3_aa: CASRYPGDSYEQYF
cdr3_nt: TGTGCCAGCAGGTACCCGGGGGACTCCTACGAGCAGTACTTC
v_call: TRBV27
clone_size: NA
d_call: NA
j_call: TRBJ2-7

cdr3_aa: CASSSLTGQGADGYTF
cdr3_nt: TGTGCCAGCAGCTCTTTAACTGGACAGGGGGCGGATGGCTACACCTTC
v_call: TRBV7-8
clone_size: few
d_call: TRBD1
j_call: TRBJ1-2

cdr3_aa: CASSQEAGPYEQYF
cdr3_nt: TGCGCCAGCAGCCAAGAGGCAGGTCCCTACGAGCAGTACTTC
v_call: TRBV4-1
clone_size: NA
d_call: NA
j_call: TRBJ2-7

cdr3_aa: CASSWTGRSEKLFF
cdr3_nt: TGTGCCAGCAGTTGGACAGGAAGAAGTGAAAAACTGTTTTTT
v_call: TRBV28
clone_size: many
d_call: TRBD1
j_call: TRBJ1-4

cdr3_aa: CASSGDRGQEQYF
cdr3_nt: TGTGCCAGCAGCGGCGACAGGGGACAAGAGCAGTACTTC
v_call: TRBV11-1
clone_size: many
d_call: TRBD1
j_call: TRBJ2-7

cdr3_aa: CSARDSGNRGWTGELFF
cdr3_nt: TGCAGTGCTAGAGATTCGGGGAACAGGGGGTGGACCGGGGAGCTGTTTTTT
v_call: TRBV20-1
clone_size: NA
d_call: TRBD1
j_call: TRBJ2-2

cdr3_aa: CASLKGQGYSPLHF
cdr3_nt: TGTGCAAGCTTAAAGGGACAGGGTTATTCACCCCTCCACTTT
v_call: TRBV7-2
clone_size: many
d_call: TRBD1
j_call: TRBJ1-6

cdr3_aa: CASLRGAILSGANVLTF
cdr3_nt: TGTGCCAGCCTAAGGGGAGCGATCCTCTCTGGGGCCAACGTCCTGACTTTC
v_call: TRBV2
clone_size: many
d_call: NA
j_call: TRBJ2-6

cdr3_aa: CASSAPGTSDEQFF
cdr3_nt: TGTGCCAGCAGTGCCCCTGGGACGTCCGATGAGCAGTTCTTC
v_call: TRBV27
clone_size: NA
d_call: NA
j_call: TRBJ2-1

cdr3_aa: CASSLATGNEKLFF
cdr3_nt: TGTGCCAGCAGCTTAGCTACAGGGAATGAAAAACTGTTTTTT
v_call: TRBV11-3
clone_size: many
d_call: NA
j_call: TRBJ1-4

cdr3_aa: CASRARGSGTDEQFF
cdr3_nt: TGTGCCAGCAGGGCCCGCGGGAGTGGGACCGATGAGCAGTTCTTC
v_call: TRBV12-3/TRBV12-4
clone_size: NA
d_call: TRBD2
j_call: TRBJ2-1

cdr3_aa: CSATPGDYEQYF
cdr3_nt: TGCAGTGCTACCCCGGGGGACTACGAGCAGTACTTC
v_call: TRBV20-1
clone_size: many
d_call: NA
j_call: TRBJ2-7

cdr3_aa: CASLKWDGTEAFF
cdr3_nt: TGTGCCAGCCTTAAATGGGACGGCACTGAAGCTTTCTTT
v_call: TRBV25-1
clone_size: NA
d_call: NA
j_call: TRBJ1-1

cdr3_aa: CSAPRASGNTDTQYF
cdr3_nt: TGCAGTGCACCCCGGGCTAGCGGGAACACAGATACGCAGTATTTT
v_call: TRBV20-1
clone_size: few
d_call: TRBD2
j_call: TRBJ2-3

cdr3_aa: CASSGGQHNSPLHF
cdr3_nt: TGTGCCAGCAGCGGCGGACAGCATAATTCACCCCTCCACTTT
v_call: TRBV9
clone_size: many
d_call: NA
j_call: TRBJ1-6

cdr3_aa: CASSLKAQREQFF
cdr3_nt: TGTGCCAGCAGTTTAAAGGCCCAGAGGGAGCAGTTCTTC
v_call: TRBV28
clone_size: many
d_call: NA
j_call: TRBJ2-1

cdr3_aa: CASRAYTYEQYF
cdr3_nt: TGTGCCAGCAGAGCGTACACCTACGAGCAGTACTTC
v_call: TRBV6-1
clone_size: many
d_call: NA
j_call: TRBJ2-7

cdr3_aa: CASSFAGGADQPQHF
cdr3_nt: TGTGCCAGCAGCTTTGCAGGGGGCGCGGATCAGCCCCAGCATTTT
v_call: TRBV7-9
clone_size: many
d_call: TRBD1
j_call: TRBJ1-5

cdr3_aa: CSALSGCYGYTF
cdr3_nt: TGCAGTGCTCTTAGCGGATGCTATGGCTACACCTTC
v_call: TRBV20-1
clone_size: NA
d_call: NA
j_call: TRBJ1-2

cdr3_aa: CASSSGLAVNEQFF
cdr3_nt: TGTGCCAGCAGTTCGGGACTAGCGGTCAATGAGCAGTTCTTC
v_call: TRBV27
clone_size: many
d_call: TRBD2
j_call: TRBJ2-1

cdr3_aa: CASSSGGGQYF
cdr3_nt: TGTGCCAGCAGTTCCGGAGGGGGGCAGTACTTC
v_call: TRBV27
clone_size: few
d_call: NA
j_call: TRBJ2-7

cdr3_aa: CASSMGTGGGFNEQYF
cdr3_nt: TGTGCCAGTAGTATGGGGACAGGGGGGGGGTTCAACGAGCAGTACTTC
v_call: TRBV19
clone_size: NA
d_call: TRBD1
j_call: TRBJ2-7

cdr3_aa: CASSQGGDPSYEQYF
cdr3_nt: TGTGCCAGCAGCCAAGGGGGGGACCCGTCCTACGAGCAGTACTTC
v_call: TRBV3-1
clone_size: few
d_call: NA
j_call: TRBJ2-7

cdr3_aa: CASSQAGTSGSSNNEQFF
cdr3_nt: TGTGCCAGCAGCCAAGCCGGGACTAGCGGGAGTAGCAACAATGAGCAGTTCTTC
v_call: TRBV3-1
clone_size: few
d_call: TRBD2
j_call: TRBJ2-1

cdr3_aa: CASSEGDRGLVQFF
cdr3_nt: TGTGCCAGCAGCGAGGGGGACAGGGGGTTGGTGCAGTTCTTC
v_call: TRBV9
clone_size: NA
d_call: TRBD1
j_call: TRBJ2-1

cdr3_aa: CASSWQRPDTQYF
cdr3_nt: TGTGCCAGCAGTTGGCAGCGCCCAGATACGCAGTATTTT
v_call: TRBV27
clone_size: few
d_call: NA
j_call: TRBJ2-3